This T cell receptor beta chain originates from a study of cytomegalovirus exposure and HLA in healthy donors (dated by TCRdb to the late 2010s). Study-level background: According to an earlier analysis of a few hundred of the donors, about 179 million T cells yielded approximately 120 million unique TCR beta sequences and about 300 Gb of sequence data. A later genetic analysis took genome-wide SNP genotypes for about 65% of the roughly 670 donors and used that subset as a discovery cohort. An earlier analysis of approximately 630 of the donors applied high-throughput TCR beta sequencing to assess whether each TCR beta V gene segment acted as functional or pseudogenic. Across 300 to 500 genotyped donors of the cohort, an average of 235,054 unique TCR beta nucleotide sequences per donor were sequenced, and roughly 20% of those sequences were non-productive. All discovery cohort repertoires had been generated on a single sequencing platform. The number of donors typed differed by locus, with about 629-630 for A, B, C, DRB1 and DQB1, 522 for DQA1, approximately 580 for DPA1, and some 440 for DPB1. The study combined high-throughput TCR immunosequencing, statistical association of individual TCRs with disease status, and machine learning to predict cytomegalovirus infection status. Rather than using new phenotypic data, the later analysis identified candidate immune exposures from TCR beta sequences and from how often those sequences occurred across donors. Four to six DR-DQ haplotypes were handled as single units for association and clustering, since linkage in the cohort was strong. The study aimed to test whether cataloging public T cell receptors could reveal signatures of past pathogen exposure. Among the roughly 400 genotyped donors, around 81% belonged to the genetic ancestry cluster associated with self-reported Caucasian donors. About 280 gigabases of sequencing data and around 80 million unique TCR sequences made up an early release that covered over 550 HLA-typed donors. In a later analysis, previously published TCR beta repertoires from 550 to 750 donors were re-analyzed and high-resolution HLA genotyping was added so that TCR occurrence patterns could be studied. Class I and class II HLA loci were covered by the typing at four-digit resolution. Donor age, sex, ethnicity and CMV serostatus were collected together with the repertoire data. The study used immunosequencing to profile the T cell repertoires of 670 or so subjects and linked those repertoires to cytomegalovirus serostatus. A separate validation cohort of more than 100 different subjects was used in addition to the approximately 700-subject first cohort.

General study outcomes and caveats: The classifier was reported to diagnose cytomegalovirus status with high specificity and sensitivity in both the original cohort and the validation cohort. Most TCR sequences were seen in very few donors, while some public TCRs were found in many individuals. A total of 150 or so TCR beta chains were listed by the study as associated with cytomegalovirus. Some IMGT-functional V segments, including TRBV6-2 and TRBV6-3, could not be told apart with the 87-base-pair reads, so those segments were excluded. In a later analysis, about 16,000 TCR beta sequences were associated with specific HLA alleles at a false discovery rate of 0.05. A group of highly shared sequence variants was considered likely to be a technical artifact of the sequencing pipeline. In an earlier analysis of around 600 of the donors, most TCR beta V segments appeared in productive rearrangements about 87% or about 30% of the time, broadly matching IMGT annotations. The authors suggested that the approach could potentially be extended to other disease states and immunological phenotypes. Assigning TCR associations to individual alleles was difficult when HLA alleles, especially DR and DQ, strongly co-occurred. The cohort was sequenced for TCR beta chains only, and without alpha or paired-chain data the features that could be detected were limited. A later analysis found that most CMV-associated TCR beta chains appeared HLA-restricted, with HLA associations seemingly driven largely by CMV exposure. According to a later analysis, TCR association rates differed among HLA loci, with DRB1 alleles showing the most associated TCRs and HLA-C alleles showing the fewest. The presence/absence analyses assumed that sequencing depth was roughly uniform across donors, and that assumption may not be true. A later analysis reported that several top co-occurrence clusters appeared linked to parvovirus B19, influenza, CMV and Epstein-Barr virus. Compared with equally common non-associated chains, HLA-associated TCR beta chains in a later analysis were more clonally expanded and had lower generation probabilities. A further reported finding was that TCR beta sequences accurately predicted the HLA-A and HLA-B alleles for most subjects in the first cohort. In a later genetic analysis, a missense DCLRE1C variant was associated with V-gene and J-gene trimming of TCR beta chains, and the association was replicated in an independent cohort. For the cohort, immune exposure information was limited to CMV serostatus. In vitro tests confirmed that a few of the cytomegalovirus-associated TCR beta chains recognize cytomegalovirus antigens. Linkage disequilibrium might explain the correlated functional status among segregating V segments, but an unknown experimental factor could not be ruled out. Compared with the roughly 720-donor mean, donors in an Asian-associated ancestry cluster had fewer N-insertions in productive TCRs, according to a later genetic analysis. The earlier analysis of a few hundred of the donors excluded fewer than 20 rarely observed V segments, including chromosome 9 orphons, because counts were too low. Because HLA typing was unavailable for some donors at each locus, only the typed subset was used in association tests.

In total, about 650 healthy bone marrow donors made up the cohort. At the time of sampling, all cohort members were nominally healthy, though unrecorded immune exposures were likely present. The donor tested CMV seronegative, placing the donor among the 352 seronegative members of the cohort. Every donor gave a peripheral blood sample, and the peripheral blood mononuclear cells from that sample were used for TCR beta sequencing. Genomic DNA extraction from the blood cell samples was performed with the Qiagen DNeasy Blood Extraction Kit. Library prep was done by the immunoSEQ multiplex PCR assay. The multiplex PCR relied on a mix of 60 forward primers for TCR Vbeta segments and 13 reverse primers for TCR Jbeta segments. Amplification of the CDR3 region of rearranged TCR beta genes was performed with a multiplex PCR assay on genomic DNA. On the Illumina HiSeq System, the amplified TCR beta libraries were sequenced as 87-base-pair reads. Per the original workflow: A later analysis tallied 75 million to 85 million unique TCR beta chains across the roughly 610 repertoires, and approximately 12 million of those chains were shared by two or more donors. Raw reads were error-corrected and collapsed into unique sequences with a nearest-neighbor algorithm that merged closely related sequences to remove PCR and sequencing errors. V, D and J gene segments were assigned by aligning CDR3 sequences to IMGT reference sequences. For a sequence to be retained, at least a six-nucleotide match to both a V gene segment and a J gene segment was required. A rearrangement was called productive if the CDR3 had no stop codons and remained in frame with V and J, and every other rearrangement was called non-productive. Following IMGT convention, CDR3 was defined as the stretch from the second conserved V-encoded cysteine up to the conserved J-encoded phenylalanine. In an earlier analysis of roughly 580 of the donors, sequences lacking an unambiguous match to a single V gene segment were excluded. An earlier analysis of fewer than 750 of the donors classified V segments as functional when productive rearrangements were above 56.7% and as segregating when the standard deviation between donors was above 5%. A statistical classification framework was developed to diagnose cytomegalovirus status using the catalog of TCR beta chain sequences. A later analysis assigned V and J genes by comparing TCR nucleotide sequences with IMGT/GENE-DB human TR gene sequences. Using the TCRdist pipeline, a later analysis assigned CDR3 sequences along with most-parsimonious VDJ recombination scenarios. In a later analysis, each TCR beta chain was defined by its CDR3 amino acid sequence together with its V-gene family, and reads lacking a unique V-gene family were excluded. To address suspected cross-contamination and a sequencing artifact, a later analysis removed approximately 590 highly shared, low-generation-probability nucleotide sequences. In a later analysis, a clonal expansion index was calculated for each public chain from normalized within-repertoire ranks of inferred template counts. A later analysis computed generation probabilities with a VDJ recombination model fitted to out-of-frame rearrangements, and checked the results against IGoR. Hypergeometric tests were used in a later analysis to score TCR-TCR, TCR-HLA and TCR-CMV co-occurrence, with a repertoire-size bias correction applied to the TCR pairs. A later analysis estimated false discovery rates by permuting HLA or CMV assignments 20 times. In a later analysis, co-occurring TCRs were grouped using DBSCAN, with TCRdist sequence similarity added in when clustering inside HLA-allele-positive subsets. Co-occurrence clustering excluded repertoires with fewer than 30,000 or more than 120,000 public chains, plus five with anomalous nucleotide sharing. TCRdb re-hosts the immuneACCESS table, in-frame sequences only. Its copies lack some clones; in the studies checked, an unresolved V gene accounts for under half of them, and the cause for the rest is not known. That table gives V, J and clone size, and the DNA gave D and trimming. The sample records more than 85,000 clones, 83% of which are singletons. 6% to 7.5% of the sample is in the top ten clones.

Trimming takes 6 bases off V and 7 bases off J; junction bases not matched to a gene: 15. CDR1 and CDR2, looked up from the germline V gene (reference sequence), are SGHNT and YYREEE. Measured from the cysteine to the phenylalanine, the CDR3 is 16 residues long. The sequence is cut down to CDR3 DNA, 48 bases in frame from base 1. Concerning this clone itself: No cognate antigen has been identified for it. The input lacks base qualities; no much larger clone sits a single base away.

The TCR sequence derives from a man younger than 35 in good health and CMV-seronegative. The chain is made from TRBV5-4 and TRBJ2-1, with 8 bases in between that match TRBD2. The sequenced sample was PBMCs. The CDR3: CASNPGGRWIGNEQFF. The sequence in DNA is TGTGCCAGCAACCCGGGGGGGCGCTGGATTGGTAATGAGCAGTTCTTC. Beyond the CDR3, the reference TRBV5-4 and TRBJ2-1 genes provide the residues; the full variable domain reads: ETGVTQSPTHLIKTRGQQVTLRCSSQSGHNTVSWYQQALGQGPQFIFQYYREEENGRGNFPPRFSGLQFPNYSSELNVNALELDDSALYLCASNPGGRWIGNEQFFGPGTRLTVL.